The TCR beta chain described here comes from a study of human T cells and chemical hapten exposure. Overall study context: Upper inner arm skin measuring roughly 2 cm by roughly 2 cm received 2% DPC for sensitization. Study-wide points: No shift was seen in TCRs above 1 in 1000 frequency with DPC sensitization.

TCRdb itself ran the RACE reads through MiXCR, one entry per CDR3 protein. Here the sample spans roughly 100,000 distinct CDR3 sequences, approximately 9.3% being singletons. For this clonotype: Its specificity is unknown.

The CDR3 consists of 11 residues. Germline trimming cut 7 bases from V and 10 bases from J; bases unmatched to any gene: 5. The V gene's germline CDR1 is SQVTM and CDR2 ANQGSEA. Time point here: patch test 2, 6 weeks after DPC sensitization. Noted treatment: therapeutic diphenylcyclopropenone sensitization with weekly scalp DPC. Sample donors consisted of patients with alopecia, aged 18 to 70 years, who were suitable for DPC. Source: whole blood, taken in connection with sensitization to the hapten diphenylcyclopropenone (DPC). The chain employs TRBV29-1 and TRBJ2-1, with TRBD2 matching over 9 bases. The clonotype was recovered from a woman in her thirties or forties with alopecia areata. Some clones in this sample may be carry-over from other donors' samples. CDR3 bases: TGCAGCGGGACTAGCGCGGGAGAGCAGTTCTTC. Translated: CSGTSAGEQFF.